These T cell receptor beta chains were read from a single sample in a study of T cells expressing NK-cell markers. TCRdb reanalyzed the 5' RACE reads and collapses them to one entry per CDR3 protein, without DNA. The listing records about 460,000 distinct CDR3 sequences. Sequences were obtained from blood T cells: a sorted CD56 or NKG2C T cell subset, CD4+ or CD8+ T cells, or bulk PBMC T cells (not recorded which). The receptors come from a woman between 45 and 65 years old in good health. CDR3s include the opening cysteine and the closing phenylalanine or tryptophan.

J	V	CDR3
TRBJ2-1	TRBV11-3	CASSLDLGGASYNEQFF
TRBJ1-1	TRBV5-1	CASSLSWAVTEAFF
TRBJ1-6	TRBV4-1	CASSPVDGYNSPLHF
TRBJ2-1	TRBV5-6	CASTPPGTGVYNEQFF
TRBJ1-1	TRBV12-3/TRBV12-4	CASSRTAMEGTEAFF
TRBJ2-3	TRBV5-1	CASSILGADVTDTQYF
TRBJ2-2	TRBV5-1	CASSRTSGRPETGELFF
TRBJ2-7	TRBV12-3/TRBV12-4	CASSPGLRGFSYEQYF
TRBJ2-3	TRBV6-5	CASSYSGRPSGDTQYF
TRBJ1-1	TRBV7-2	CASSPGAVREAFF
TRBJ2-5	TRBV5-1	CASSLEGAIGETQYF
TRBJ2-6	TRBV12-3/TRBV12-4	CASSRGTGANVLTF
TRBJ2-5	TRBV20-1	CSASGRTPLQYF
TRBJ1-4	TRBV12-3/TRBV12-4	CASSSWSGQGNEKLFF
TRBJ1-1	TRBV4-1	CASSQASGLEAFF
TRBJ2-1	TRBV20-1	CSATRAGAYNEQFF
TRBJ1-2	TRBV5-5	CASSLGIGQILYGYTF
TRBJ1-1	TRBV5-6	CASSLQGRRDTEAFF
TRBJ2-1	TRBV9	CASSVTSGRPIDEQFF
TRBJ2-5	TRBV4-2	CASSQIFGGEETQYF
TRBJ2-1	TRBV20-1	CSASPSGAGGLISYNEQFF
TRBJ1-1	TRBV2	CASSELWDTEAFF